This is a list of T cell receptor beta chains from one sample in a study of chemoradiotherapy in HPV16-positive cancers. Repertoires were generated with immunoSEQ multiplex PCR, while TCRdb's copy carries only in-frame clones and drops some. The top ten clones hold approximately 3.6% of a sample with roughly 30,000 clones, over 80% of them seen once. The material sequenced was blood, taken from a patient who underwent chemoradiotherapy. Receptors were obtained from a human donor with HPV-associated anogenital cancer. The conserved cysteine and the conserved F or W are not part of the CDR3 here.

>TRBV7-2
ASSSVGIKAGEQF
>TRBV4-2
ASSQEVWFSGEKNTEAF
>TRBV5-4
ASSSGNSNQPQH
>TRBV10-3
AISEPASYNEQF
>TRBV6-1
ASSEGTSGSYEQY
>TRBV19
ASSTWDVYGYT
>TRBV7-3
ASSLRTGDEDGYT
>TRBV7-9
ASSLGGVKLF
>TRBV6-1
ASRGGNEKLF
>TRBV7-3
ASSLGTGTGGNEQF
>TRBV7-2
ASSLNPPNRQGTNTEAF
>TRBV7-9
APTSGGSGEQF
>TRBV7-9
ASSPELGTQY
>TRBV7-9
ASSSSGGNEQY
>TRBV4-1
ASSLGHSNSYEQY
>TRBV7-8
ASSPRNEQY
>TRBV5-1
ASSLGGGGYEQY
>TRBV4-2
ASSQDGAGATSPLH
>TRBV7-9
ASSERTSDEQY
>TRBV7-8
ASRTQGAYEQY
>TRBV4-1
ASSQGDSGANVLT
>TRBV9
ASSVAGTGPSPLH
>TRBV5-1
ASSAGVTNYGYT
>TRBV30
AWSAGGSGNTIY
>TRBV6-1
ASSEAPRRLNTEAF
>TRBV5-1
ASRYRTATYEQY
>TRBV27
ASSRGQGYEQY
>TRBV6-5
ASSLSKGRVIYEQY
>TRBV5-8
ASSLGTSGETQY
>TRBV5-1
ASSPPTGGDEQY
>TRBV7-2
ASSLASGYSPLH
>TRBV18
ASSPGFNGGGQPDTQY